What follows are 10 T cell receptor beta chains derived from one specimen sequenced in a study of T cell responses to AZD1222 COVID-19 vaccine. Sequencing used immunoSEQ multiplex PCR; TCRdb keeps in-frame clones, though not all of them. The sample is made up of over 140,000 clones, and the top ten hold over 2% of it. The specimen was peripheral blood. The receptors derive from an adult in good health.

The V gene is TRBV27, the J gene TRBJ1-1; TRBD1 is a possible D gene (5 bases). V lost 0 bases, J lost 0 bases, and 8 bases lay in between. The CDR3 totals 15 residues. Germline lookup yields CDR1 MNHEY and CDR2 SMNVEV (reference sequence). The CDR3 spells CASSLSGLMNTEAFF. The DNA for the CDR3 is TGTGCCAGCAGTTTATCGGGGCTGATGAACACTGAAGCTTTCTTT.

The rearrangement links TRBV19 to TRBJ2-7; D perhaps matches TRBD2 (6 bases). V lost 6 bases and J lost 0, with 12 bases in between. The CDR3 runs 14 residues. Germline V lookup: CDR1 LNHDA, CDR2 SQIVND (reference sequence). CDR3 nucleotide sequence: TGTGCCAGTAGCCCTGGGAGGAGCTCCTACGAGCAGTACTTC. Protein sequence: CASSPGRSSYEQYF.

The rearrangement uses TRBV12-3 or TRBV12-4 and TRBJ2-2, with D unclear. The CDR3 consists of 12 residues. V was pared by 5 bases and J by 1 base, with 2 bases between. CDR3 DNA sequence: TGTGCCAGCAGTCTGAACACCGGGGAGCTGTTTTTT. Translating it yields CASSLNTGELFF.

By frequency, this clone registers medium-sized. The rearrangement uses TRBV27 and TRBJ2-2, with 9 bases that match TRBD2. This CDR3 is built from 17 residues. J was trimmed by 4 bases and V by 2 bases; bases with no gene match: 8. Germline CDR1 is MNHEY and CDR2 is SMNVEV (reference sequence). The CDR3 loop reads CASSLTLRGGFTGELFF. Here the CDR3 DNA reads TGTGCCAGCAGTTTAACGTTGCGGGGGGGCTTCACCGGGGAGCTGTTTTTT.

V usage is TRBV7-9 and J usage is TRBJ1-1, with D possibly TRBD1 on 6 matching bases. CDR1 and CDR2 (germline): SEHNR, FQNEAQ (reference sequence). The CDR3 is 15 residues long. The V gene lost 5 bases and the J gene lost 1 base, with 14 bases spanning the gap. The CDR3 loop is CASSPRTGWNTEAFF. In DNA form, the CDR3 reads TGTGCCAGCAGCCCAAGAACAGGGTGGAACACTGAAGCTTTCTTT.

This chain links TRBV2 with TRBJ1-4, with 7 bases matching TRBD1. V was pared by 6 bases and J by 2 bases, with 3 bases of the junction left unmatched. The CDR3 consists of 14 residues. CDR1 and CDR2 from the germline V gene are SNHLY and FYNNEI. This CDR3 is CASRKGATNEKLFF. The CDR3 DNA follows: TGTGCCAGCAGAAAGGGGGCCACTAATGAAAAACTGTTTTTT.

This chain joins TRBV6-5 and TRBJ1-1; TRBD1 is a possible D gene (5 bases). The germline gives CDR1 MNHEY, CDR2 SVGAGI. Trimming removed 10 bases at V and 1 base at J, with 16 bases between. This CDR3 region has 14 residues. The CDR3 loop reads CATRGEQPNTEAFF. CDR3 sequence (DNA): TGTGCCACACGGGGGGAACAACCGAACACTGAAGCTTTCTTT.

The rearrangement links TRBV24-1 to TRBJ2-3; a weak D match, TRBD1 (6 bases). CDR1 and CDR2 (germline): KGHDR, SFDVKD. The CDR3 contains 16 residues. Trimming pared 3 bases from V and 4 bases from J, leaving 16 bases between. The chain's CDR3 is CATSDQHRVGSDTQYF. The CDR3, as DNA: TGTGCCACCAGTGATCAACACAGGGTTGGGTCAGATACGCAGTATTTT.

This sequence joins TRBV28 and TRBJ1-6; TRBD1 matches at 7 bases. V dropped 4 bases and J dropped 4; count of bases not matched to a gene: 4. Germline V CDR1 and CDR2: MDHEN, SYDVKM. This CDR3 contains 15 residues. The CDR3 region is CASSSPGQYNSPLHF. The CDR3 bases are TGTGCCAGCAGTTCACCGGGACAGTATAATTCACCCCTCCACTTT.

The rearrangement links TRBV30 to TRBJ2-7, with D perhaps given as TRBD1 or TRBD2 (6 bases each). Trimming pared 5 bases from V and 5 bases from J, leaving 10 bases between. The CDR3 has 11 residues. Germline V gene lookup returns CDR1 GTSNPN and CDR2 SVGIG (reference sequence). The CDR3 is CAWEGGNEQYF. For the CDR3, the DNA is TGTGCCTGGGAAGGGGGGAACGAGCAGTACTTC.